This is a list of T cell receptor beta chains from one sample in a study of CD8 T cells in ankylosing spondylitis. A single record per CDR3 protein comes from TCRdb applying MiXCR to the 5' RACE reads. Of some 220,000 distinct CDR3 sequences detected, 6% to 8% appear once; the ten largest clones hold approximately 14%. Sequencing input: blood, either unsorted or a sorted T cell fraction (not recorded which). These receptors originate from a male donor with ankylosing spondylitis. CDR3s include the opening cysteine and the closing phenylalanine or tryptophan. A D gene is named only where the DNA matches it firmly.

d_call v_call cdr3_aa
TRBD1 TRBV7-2 CASSYTGGDLSYEQYF
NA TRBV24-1 CATSDSDSYEQYF
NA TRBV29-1 CSVDLGETQYF
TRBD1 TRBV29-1 CSVEDLSSGTGRPNYGYTF
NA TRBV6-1 CASSDHGEQFF
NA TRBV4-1 CASSQALTGYQETQYF
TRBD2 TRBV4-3 CASSPLAGDYNEQFF
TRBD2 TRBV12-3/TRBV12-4 CASSPGLGSREQYF
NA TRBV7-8 CASSLAITDSSYEQYF
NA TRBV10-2 CASSVGGELFF
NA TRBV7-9 CAVPSGANVLTF
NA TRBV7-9 CASSSGTDTQYF
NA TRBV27 CASGDRGSEAFF
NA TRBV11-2 CASSLRVAEQFF
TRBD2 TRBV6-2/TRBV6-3 CASSTLGLAGPPSYNEQFF
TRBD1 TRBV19 CASMTGDYTGELFF
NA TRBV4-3 CASSQDRGFGTEAFF
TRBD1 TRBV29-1 CSVVGQGFGYTF
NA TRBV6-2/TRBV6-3 CASSQSPDPGWGYTF
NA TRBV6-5 CASSYSSRGTEAFF
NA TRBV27 CASSLGPGSGANVLTF
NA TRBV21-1 CASSKDPETSYNEQFF
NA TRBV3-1 CASSPSLGAGYGYTF
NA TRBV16 CASSQFSSGGTYEQYF
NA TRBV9 CASSVEEGAYEQYF
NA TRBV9 CASSASGYGEQFF
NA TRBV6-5 CASSLASRVAFWGYTF
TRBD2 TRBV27 CASSLLAGRETQYF
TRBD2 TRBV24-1 CATSELAGGPNEQFF
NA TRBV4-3 CASSQDRGTGYGYTF